This T cell receptor (beta chain) was sequenced in a study of T cells after posttransplantation cyclophosphamide. Study-wide findings and caveats: Tissue-infiltrating T cells from skin or gut overlapped little with blood T cells.

TCRdb keeps only in-frame clones here, not all; method: immunoSEQ multiplex PCR. The sample has 40,000 to 55,000 clones, none seen only once; the top ten hold 2.2%. This CDR3 comprises 14 residues. J gave up 3 bases and V 10 bases, and 7 bases lay outside the gene matches. CDR1 and CDR2 (germline): ENHRY, SYGVKD. This clone was found many times. Its cognate antigen is unknown. The related graft donor's blood sample was taken on the day of bone marrow donation. The specimen was PBMCs. The rearrangement links TRBV10-3 to TRBJ1-5, with 9 bases that match TRBD1. This clonotype was sampled from a middle-aged man in good health, CMV-negative, and a related stem cell transplant donor. The CDR3 protein is CATWTGADNQPQHF. CDR3 nucleotides: TGTGCCACCTGGACAGGGGCAGACAATCAGCCCCAGCATTTT.